This T cell receptor (beta chain) originates from a study of T cell repertoires in cytomegalovirus infection. Looking at the study overall: Matching HLA type, along with CMV infection, was indicated by public TCR beta signatures. Study results and caveats: Summed frequency of public TCR beta families distinguished CMV carriers with the relevant HLA. CMV-specific TCR beta clonotypes restricted by HLA-C were the ones dominating the ex vivo response.

Each CDR3 protein gets one entry after TCRdb re-called the reads with MiXCR. The sample shows 450,000 to 650,000 distinct CDR3 sequences, around a quarter of them seen only once. Trimming took 4 bases from V and 5 from J, leaving 8 bases between them. Germline lookup yields CDR1 MDHEN and CDR2 SYDVKM. This CDR3 is built from 12 residues. The table lists this clonotype with a few counts. Antigen specificity is unknown. The sequenced sample consisted of PBMCs. The V gene is TRBV28, the J gene TRBJ1-2; the D is unclear. The sequence was obtained from a human donor in good health (CMV status not recorded). Some clones in this sample may be carry-over from other donors' samples. CDR3 residues: CASSSPAYGYTF. CDR3 in DNA: TGTGCCAGCAGTTCTCCCGCGTATGGCTACACCTTC.